This T cell receptor (beta chain) was captured by sequencing in a study of CD8+ T cells in alopecia areata. Points from the study as a whole: Patients shared TCRs less clearly than mice did, possibly owing to HLA. Affected lesional scalp, above all in alopecia totalis/universalis, was more clonal than normal scalp.

Peripheral blood and lesional scalp punch biopsies came from alopecia areata patients. V shed 10 bases and J 4 bases; nucleotides not matched to a gene: 11. This CDR3 is built from 17 residues. Germline CDR1 LNHDA, CDR2 SQIVND (reference sequence). A word on this clone: Its antigen is currently unknown.

As the sequencing template, cDNA was produced by extracting RNA and reverse transcribing it. Method: immunoSEQ multiplex PCR; TCRdb's copy keeps in-frame clones and lacks some. This sample has about 110,000 clones, with under 60% found just once. The receptor was derived from a human donor with alopecia areata. Sequenced material: NKG2D-low CD8+ T cells sorted from blood. The V and J genes are TRBV19 and TRBJ2-6, with 12 bases identical to TRBD2. The CDR3 sequence: CATRETSGSSGANVLTF. The CDR3 bases are TGTGCCACCCGGGAGACTAGCGGGAGTTCCGGGGCCAACGTCCTGACTTTC.